The clone carrying this T cell receptor (beta chain) was seen repeatedly, ten times or more. TCRdb re-analysed the RACE reads in MiXCR, keeping a single row per CDR3 protein. The sample shows around 65,000 distinct CDR3 sequences, 6% to 7% of them seen only once. The entry originates in a study of human T cells and chemical hapten exposure. V lost 6 bases to trimming and J lost 1 base, with 15 bases between them. The CDR3 runs 15 residues. The germline V gene has CDR1 DFQATT and CDR2 SNEGSKA (reference sequence). Specified time point: healthy volunteer bleed at 6 weeks. Total RNA extraction was carried out from unfractionated whole blood.

V usage is TRBV20-1 and J usage is TRBJ2-2, with D hard to call. The sample taken for sequencing was whole blood. The receptor was derived from a female donor in good health. Some clones in this sample may be carry-over from other donors' samples. The CDR3 region is CSATTYRQNTGELFF. The CDR3 nucleotides are TGCAGTGCCACTACGTACCGCCAGAACACCGGGGAGCTGTTTTTT.